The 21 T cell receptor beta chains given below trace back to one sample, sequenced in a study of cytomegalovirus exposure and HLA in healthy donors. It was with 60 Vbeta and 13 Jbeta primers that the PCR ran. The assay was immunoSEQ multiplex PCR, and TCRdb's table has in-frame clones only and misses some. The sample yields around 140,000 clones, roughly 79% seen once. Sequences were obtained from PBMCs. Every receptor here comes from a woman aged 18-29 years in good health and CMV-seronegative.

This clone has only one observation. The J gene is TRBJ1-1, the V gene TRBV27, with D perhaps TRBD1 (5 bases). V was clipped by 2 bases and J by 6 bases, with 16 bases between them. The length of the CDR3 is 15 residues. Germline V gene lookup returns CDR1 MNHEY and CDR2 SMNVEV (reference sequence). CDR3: CASSLGGGFRAEAFF. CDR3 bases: TGTGCCAGCAGTTTAGGCGGTGGCTTCAGGGCTGAAGCTTTCTTT.

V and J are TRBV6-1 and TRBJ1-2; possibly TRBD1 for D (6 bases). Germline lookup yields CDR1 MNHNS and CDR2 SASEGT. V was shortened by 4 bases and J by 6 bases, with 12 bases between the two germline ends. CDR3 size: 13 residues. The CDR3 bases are TGTGCCAGCAGTGCTAATCACAGGGATGGCTACACCTTC. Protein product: CASSANHRDGYTF.

CDR3 in amino acids: CSVGQGELYEQYF. For the CDR3, the DNA is TGCAGCGTTGGACAGGGGGAACTTTACGAGCAGTACTTC. V usage is TRBV29-1 and J usage is TRBJ2-7; 9 bases agree with TRBD1. This CDR3 has 13 amino acids. Germline CDR1 SQVTM, CDR2 ANQGSEA. J gave up 4 bases and V 4 bases, and 5 bases lay outside the gene matches.

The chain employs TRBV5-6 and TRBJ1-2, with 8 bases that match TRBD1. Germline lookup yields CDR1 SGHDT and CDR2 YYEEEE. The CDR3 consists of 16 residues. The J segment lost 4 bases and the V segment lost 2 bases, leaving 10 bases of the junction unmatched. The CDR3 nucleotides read TGTGCCAGCAGCTTAAGGCTCGGGGACAGGACCTATGGCTACACCTTC. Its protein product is CASSLRLGDRTYGYTF.

The CDR3 loop reads CASSAKQGGQPQHF. CDR3 sequence (DNA): TGTGCCAGTAGTGCTAAACAGGGAGGGCAGCCCCAGCATTTT. The chain carries TRBV19 and TRBJ1-5; D perhaps matches TRBD1 (6 bases). Trimming stripped 5 bases from V and 7 bases from J, with 15 bases between. Germline V CDR1 and CDR2: LNHDA, SQIVND (reference sequence). The CDR3 has 14 amino acids.

The CDR3 DNA is TGTGCCAGCACTCTACAGGGGACGGTTAACACTGAAGCTTTCTTT. Protein product: CASTLQGTVNTEAFF. The rearrangement uses TRBV7-8 and TRBJ1-1; TRBD1 agrees at 7 bases. With 7 bases clipped from V and 2 bases from J, the junction kept 10 bases outside the gene matches. Germline V gives CDR1 SGHVS, CDR2 FQNEAQ. CDR3 size: 15 residues. The full variable domain, in which reference TRBV7-8 and TRBJ1-1 provide the parts outside the CDR3, is GAGVSQSPRYKVAKRGQDVALRCDPISGHVSLFWYQQALGQGPEFLTYFQNEAQLDKSGLPSDRFFAERPEGSVSTLKIQRTQQEDSAVYLCASTLQGTVNTEAFFGQGTRLTVV.

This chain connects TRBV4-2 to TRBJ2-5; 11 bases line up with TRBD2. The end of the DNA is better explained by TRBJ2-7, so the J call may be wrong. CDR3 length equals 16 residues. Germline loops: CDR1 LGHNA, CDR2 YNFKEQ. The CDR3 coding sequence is TGTGCCAGCAGCCAAGAGCAGTTACTAGCGGGAGCCGAGCAGTACTTC. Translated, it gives CASSQEQLLAGAEQYF.

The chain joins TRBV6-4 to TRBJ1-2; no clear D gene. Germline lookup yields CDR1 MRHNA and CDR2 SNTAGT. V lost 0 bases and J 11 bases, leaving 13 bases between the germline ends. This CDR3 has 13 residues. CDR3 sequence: CASSDSIRLRYTF. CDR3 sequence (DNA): TGTGCCAGCAGTGACTCGATTCGGTTACGATACACCTTC.

CDR3 in DNA: TGTGCTAGTGGTCAGGTGACCTACAATGAGCAGTTCTTC. It yields the protein CASGQVTYNEQFF. The chain recombines TRBV12-5 with TRBJ2-1, with D hard to call. The germline gives CDR1 LGHNT, CDR2 FRNRAP. Trimming shortened V by 5 bases and J by 2 bases, and 7 bases separated the two germline ends. The CDR3 contains 13 residues.

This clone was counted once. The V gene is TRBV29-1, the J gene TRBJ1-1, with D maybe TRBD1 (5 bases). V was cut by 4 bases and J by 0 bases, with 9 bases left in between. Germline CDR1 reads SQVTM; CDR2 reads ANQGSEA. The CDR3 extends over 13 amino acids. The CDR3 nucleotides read TGCAGCGTTGTGGAGGGGATGAACACTGAAGCTTTCTTT. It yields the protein CSVVEGMNTEAFF. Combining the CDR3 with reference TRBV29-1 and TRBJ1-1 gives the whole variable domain SAVISQKPSRDICQRGTSLTIQCQVDSQVTMMFWYRQQPGQSLTLIATANQGSEATYESGFVIDKFPISRPNLTFSTLTVSNMSPEDSSIYLCSVVEGMNTEAFFGQGTRLTVV.

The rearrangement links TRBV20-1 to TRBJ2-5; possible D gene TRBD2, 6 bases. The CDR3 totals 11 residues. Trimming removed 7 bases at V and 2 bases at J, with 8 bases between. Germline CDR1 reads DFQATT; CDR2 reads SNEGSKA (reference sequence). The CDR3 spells CSGGGQETQYF. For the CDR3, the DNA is TGCAGTGGCGGAGGGCAAGAGACCCAGTACTTC.

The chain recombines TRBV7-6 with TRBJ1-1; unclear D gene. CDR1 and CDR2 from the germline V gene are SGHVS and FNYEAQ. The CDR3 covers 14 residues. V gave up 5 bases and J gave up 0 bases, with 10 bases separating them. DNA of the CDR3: TGTGCCAGCAGCCTAGGAGGTTTGAACACTGAAGCTTTCTTT. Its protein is CASSLGGLNTEAFF.

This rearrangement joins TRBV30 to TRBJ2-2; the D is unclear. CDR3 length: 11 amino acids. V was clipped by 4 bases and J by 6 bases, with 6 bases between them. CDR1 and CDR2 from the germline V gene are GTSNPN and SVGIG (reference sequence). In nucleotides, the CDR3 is TGTGCCTGGATTTCGGCCGGGGAGCTGTTTTTT. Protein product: CAWISAGELFF. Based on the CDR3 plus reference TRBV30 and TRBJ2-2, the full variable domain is SQTIHQWPATLVQPVGSPLSLECTVEGTSNPNLYWYRQAAGRGLQLLFYSVGIGQISSEVPQNLSASRPQDRQFILSSKKLLLSDSGFYLCAWISAGELFFGEGSRLTVL.

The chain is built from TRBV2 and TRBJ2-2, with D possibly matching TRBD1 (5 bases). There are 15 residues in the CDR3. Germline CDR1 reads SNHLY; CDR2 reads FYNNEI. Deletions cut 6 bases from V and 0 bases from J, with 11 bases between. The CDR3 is CASSLTAANTGELFF. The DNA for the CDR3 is TGTGCCAGCAGCCTGACAGCCGCGAACACCGGGGAGCTGTTTTTT.

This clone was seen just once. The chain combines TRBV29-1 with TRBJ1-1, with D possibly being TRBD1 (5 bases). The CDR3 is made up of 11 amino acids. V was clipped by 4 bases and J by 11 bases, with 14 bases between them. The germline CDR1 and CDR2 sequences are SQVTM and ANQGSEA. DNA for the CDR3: TGCAGCGTTGCGGGGGTCCCACCGGCTTTCTTT. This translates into CSVAGVPPAFF.

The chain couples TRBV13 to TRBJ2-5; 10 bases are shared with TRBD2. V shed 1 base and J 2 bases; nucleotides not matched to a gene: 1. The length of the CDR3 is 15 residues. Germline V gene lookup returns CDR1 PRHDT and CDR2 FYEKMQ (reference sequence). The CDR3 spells CASSLETSGQETQYF. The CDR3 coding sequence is TGTGCCAGCAGCTTAGAGACTAGCGGGCAAGAGACCCAGTACTTC.

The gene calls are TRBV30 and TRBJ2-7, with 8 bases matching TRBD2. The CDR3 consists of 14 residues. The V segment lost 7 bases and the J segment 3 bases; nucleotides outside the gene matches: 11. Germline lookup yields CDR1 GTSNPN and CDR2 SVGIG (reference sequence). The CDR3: CAFSGESGGYEQYF. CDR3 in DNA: TGTGCCTTCTCGGGAGAAAGCGGGGGCTACGAGCAGTACTTC.

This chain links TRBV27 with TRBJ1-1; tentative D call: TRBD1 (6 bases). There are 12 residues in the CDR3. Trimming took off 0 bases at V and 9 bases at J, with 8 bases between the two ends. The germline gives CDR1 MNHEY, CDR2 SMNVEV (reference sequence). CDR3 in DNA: TGTGCCAGCAGTTTATCCCAGGGGAAAGCTTTCTTT. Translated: CASSLSQGKAFF.

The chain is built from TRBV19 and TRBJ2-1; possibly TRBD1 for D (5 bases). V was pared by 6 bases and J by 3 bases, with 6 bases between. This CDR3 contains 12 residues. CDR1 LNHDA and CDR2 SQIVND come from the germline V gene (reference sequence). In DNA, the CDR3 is TGTGCCAGTAGAACAGGCTACAATGAGCAGTTCTTC. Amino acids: CASRTGYNEQFF.

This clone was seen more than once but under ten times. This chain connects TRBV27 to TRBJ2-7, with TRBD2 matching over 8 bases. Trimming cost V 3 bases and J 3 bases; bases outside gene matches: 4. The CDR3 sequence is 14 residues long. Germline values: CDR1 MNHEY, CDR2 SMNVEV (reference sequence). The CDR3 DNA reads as TGTGCCAGCAGTTTTGGGACTAGTCTCTACGAGCAGTACTTC. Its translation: CASSFGTSLYEQYF.

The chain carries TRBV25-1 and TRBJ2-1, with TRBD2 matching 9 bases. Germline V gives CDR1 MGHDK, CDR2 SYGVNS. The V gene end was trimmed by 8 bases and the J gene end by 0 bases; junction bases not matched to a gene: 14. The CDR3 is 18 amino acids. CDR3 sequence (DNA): TGTGCCAGCTCCTCAAGGGGCGGGAGGGCCGGCTCCTACAATGAGCAGTTCTTC. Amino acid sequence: CASSSRGGRAGSYNEQFF.